The source of this T cell receptor (beta chain) is a study of CD4 and CD8 cells across lung adenocarcinoma regions. Donors had localized lung adenocarcinoma, a non-small cell lung cancer. This clonotype was counted only a few times. One entry per CDR3 protein, called by TCRdb with MiXCR from the PCR reads. The sample includes some 7,700 distinct CDR3 sequences, approximately 46% seen only once; the top ten take 30%. The origin of this receptor is a male donor with lung adenocarcinoma. The CD4 and CD8 labels of this study may be unreliable. Sequencing used CD4+ T cells from the margin of a lung tumor.

This CDR3 is CASIPYTPTGSYGYTF. For the CDR3, the DNA is TGTGCCAGCATCCCATATACCCCGACAGGGAGCTATGGCTACACCTTC. The V and J genes are TRBV6-1 and TRBJ1-2; 7 nucleotides match TRBD1. The V gene's germline CDR1 is MNHNS and CDR2 SASEGT. With V trimmed by 7 bases and J by 4 bases, 15 bases remained unmatched. The CDR3 runs 16 residues.